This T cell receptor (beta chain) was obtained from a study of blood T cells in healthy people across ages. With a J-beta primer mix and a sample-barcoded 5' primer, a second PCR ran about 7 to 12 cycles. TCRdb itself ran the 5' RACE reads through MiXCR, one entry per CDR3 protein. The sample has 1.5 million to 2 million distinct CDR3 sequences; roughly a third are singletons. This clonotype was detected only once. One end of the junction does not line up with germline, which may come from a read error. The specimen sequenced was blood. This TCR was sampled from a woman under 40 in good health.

CDR3 nucleotides: TGTGTCAGCAGCGGTAGCGGGGGGGCCTTTGAGACCCAGTACTTC. This encodes CVSSGSGGAFETQYF. This sequence joins TRBV7-6 and TRBJ2-5; TRBD2 agrees at 11 bases. CDR3 length equals 15 residues. Germline V gene data show CDR1 as SGHVS and CDR2 as FNYEAQ. Full variable domain (missing parts from reference TRBV7-6 and TRBJ2-5): GAGVSQSPRYKVTKRGQDVALRCDPISGHVSLYWYRQALGQGPEFLTYFNYEAQQDKSGLPNDRFSAERPEGSISTLTIQRTEQRDSAMYRCVSSGSGGAFETQYFGPGTRLLVL.